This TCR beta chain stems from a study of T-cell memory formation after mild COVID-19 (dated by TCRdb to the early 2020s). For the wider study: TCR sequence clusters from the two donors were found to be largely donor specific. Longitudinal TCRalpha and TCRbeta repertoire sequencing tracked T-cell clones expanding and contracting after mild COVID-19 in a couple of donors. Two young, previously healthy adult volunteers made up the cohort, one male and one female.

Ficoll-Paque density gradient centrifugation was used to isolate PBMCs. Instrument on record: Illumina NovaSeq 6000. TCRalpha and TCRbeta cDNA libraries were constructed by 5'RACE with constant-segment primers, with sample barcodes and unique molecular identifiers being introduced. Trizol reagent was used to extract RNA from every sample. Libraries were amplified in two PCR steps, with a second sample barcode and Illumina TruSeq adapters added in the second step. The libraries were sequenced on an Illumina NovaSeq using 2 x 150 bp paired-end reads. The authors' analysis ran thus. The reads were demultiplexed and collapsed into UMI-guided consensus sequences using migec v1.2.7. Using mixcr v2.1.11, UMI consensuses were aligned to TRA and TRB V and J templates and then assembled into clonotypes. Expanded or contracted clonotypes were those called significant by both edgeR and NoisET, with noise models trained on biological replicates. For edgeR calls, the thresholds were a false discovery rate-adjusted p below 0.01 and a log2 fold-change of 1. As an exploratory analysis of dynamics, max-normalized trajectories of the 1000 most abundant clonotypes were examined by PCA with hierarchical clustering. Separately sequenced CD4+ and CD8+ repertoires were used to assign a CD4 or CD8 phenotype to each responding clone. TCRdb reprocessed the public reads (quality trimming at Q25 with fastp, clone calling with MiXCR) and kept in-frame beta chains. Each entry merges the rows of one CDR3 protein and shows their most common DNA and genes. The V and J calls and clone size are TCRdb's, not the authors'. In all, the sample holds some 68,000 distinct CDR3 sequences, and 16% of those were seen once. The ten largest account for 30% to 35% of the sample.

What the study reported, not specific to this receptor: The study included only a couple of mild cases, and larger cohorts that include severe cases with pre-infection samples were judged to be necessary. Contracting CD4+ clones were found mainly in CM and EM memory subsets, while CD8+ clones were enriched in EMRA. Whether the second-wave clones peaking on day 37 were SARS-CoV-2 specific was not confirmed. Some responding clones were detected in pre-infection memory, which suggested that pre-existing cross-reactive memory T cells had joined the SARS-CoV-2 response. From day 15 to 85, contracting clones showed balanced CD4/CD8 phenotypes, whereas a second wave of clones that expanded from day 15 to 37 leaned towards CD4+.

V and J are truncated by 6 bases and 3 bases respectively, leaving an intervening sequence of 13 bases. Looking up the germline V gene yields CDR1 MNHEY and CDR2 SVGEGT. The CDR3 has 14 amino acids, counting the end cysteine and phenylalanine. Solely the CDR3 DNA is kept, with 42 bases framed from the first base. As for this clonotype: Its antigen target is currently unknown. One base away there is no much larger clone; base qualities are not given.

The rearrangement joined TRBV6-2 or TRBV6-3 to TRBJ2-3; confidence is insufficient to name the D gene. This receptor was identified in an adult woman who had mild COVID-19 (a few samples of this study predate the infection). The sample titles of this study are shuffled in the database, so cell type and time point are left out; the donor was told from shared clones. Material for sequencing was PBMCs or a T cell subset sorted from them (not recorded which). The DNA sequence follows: TGTGCCAGCAGAGTAGTCTGGACGACAGATACGCAGTATTTT. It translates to CASRVVWTTDTQYF.